This T cell receptor (beta chain) was captured in a study of T cell repertoires in ileal Crohn's disease. Across the study: Every patient was operated on for stricturing (approximately 60%) or penetrating (about 40%) complications.

The repertoire was sequenced with immunoSEQ multiplex PCR; TCRdb's copy has only in-frame clones and lacks some. The sample has 4,000 to 5,000 clones, around 73% seen once. The sample comprised ileal tissue. The TCR comes from an adult with Crohn's disease.

The DNA for the CDR3 is TGTGCCTGGAGCAGAATACAATATCCGGGACAGGGGTATTATGGCTACACCTTC. Amino acids: CAWSRIQYPGQGYYGYTF. The V and J genes are TRBV30 and TRBJ1-2; 10 bases match TRBD1. Trimming took 3 bases from V and 5 from J; bases not matched to a gene: 18. Germline-derived CDR1 and CDR2 are GTSNPN and SVGIG (reference sequence). The CDR3 length is 18 residues.